This T cell receptor beta chain stems from a study of T cell clusters in autoimmune cytopenias (dated by TCRdb to about 2019). Some background on the complete study: TRB sequencing reached a median depth of roughly 52,000 reads per sample and yielded a median of about 2,200 distinct TRB clonotypes per sample. TRB and IGH repertoires from peripheral blood were sequenced in autoimmune cytopenia patients at active disease and during treatment follow-up, with healthy, CLL and autoimmune hepatitis controls included alongside. The study aimed to test whether autoimmune cytopenia patients carry a disease-specific immune repertoire signature usable as a blood-based biomarker. Findings and caveats that apply to the study as a whole: The T cell clusters were defined in silico only, and their functional role remained to be validated experimentally. A lack of physiological T cell clusters in primary autoimmune cytopenia patients was suggested by GLIPH, as 51 clusters were found to be exclusive to healthy donors versus about 16 exclusive to patients. The cluster-lack signature was not seen for secondary cytopenia versus CLL, apparently masked by the dominant lymphoma-associated repertoire. TRB repertoire shifts, with less even repertoires observed in secondary cytopenia and CLL, were mostly attributed to lymphoma bias rather than autoimmunity. Healthy donors showed 2.5 to 3.5-fold more exclusive TRB clusters than active autoimmune hepatitis patients, consistent with an autoimmunity-wide signature.

This clonotype ranks as medium-sized (0.01 to 0.1%) by frequency alone, as no count is recorded. Its target antigen remains unknown. TRB rearrangements were amplified by multiplex PCR following a touch-down protocol, with the TRB-A and TRB-B primer pools mixed in one tube. Two consecutive PCR reactions with Phusion HS II polymerase added Illumina adapters and sample indices to the amplicons. The amplicons were purified from gel with the NucleoSpin Gel and PCR Clean-up kit, after which the amplicons were quantified by Qubit and checked for quality on an Agilent 2100 Bioanalyzer. Sequencing of the libraries was done on an Illumina MiSeq with paired-end, single-indexed, 600-cycle runs. The original methods were these. MiXCR version 2.1.12, together with the default MiXCR reference library, was used to align and assemble the TRB reads. A clone was defined by each unique CDR3 nucleotide sequence, and analysis was restricted to productive sequences with at least two reads. To assess repertoire diversity, an R script computed alpha-parameterized diversity profiles (alpha 0 to 5), which included the Shannon (alpha 1) and Simpson (alpha 2) indices. Combinatorial TRB VJ usage was calculated with the tcR package and was compared between cohorts by principal component analysis performed with ade4. GLIPH clustering of TCRbeta CDR3s was carried out on cohort pairs matched by age and read depth, and cluster frequencies were compared by Wilcoxon test. The reads, reprocessed by TCRdb, yield one row per CDR3 protein sequence and no DNA. TCRdb, not the authors, supplied the V and J calls. For this sample, the table gives about 9,500 distinct CDR3 sequences. Jointly, the top ten make up about a tenth of the sample.

For each sample, TRB amplification used about 270 ng of peripheral blood genomic DNA, equal to approximately 37,500 genome equivalents. Looking up the germline V gene yields CDR1 MNHEY and CDR2 SVGEGT. Reading from cysteine to phenylalanine, the CDR3 counts 16 amino acids. The record lacks a DNA sequence. This sequence was found in a human donor with an autoimmune cytopenia or autoimmune hepatitis (not recorded which). Here the chain combines TRBV6-2 or TRBV6-3 and TRBJ2-3; the D call from TCRdb, TRBD2, cannot be confirmed without DNA. Sequences were obtained from peripheral blood. The CDR3 corresponds to CASRRLAGGLTDTQYF.